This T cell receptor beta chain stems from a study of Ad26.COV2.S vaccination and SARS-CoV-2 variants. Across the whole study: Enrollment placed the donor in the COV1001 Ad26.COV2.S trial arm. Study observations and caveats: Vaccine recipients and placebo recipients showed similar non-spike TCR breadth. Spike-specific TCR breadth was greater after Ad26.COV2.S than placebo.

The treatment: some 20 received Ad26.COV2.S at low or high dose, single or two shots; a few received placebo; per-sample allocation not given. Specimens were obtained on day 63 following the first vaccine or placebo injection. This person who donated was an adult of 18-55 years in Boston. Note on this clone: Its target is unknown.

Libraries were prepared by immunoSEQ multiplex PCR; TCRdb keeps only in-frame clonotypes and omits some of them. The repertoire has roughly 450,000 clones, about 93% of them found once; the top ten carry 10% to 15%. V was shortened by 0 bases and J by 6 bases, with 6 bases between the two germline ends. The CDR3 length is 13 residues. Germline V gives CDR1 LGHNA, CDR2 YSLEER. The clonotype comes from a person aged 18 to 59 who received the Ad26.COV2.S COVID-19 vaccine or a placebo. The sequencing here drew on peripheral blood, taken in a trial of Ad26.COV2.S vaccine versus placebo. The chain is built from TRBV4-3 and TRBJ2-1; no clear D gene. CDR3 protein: CASSQDLPNEQFF. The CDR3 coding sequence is TGCGCCAGCAGCCAAGATCTCCCCAATGAGCAGTTCTTC.